This T cell receptor beta chain appears in the sequencing data of a study of siplizumab effects on memory and regulatory T cells. TCRdb's copy holds only in-frame clones and misses some; the assay was immunoSEQ multiplex PCR. Among more than 85,000 clones listed, approximately 90% were seen once. General study findings and limits: Unstimulated subsets captured only a minor fraction of alloreactive clones. Mappable alloreactive CD4+ clones averaged around 74% Treg-derived with siplizumab versus about 27% in controls. Alloreactive sequences from unstimulated CD4+ memory cells fell significantly with siplizumab. Major contributors to the alloresponse seemed to be naive T cells, which also appeared more diverse than memory cells.

As for this clone: Its antigen is unidentified.

There are 14 residues in the CDR3. Trimming took off 0 bases at V and 3 bases at J, with 8 bases between the two ends. Per germline, CDR1 LNHDA and CDR2 SQIVND (reference sequence). V is TRBV19 and J is TRBJ2-5; D is ambiguous. The receptor comes from a human donor in good health. Sequenced input: CD4+ T cells sorted from blood. CDR3 nucleotides: TGTGCCAGTAGTATAGATAAAGGGAAAGAGACCCAGTACTTC. Encoded protein: CASSIDKGKETQYF.